Listed below are T cell receptor beta chains from one sample, sequenced in a study of CD8 T cells in ankylosing spondylitis. MiXCR, applied by TCRdb to the 5' RACE reads, yields one record per CDR3 protein. The data hold 100,000 to 150,000 distinct CDR3 sequences, with roughly 7.3% observed a single time. Sequencing was carried out using blood, either unsorted or a sorted T cell fraction (not recorded which). These receptors all come from a male donor with ankylosing spondylitis or in good health (not recorded which). The CDR3 runs from the conserved cysteine through the conserved F or W. A D gene is named only where the DNA matches it firmly. Clone size appears in some rows only: once, few, many, or a class for an expanded clone.

TRBV12-3/TRBV12-4,TRBJ2-2,NA,many,TGTGCCAGCAGTTCAGGGTTTCTGGCCGGGGAGCTGTTTTTT,CASSSGFLAGELFF
TRBV5-1,TRBJ2-7,NA,many,TGCGCCAGCAGCTACCAGCAGTTCTACGAGCAGTACTTC,CASSYQQFYEQYF
TRBV18,TRBJ2-7,NA,many,TGTGCCAGCTCACCGACTCGGGACTTTTCCTACGAGCAGTACTTC,CASSPTRDFSYEQYF
TRBV9,TRBJ2-7,TRBD2,many,TGTGCCAGCAGCGCCGGGACTAGCGGCGAGCAGTACTTC,CASSAGTSGEQYF
TRBV29-1,TRBJ1-4,TRBD1,many,TGCAGCGTTAGAGGACAGGGGGGAGAAAAACTGTTTTTT,CSVRGQGGEKLFF
TRBV5-1,TRBJ1-1,NA,few,TGCGCCAGCAGCTTGGCTGGGGAGACAGCGGGCACTGAAGCTTTCTTT,CASSLAGETAGTEAFF
TRBV10-3,TRBJ1-2,NA,many,TGTGCCATCAGTGAGTCGGGGCCAAACTATGGCTACACCTTC,CAISESGPNYGYTF
TRBV9,TRBJ1-2,NA,many,TGTGCCAGCAGCCCCGACGTAAACTATGGCTACACCTTC,CASSPDVNYGYTF
TRBV11-2,TRBJ1-1,TRBD1,many,TGTGCCAGCAGCGGGAGGGACAGGGGTATGAACACTGAAGCTTTCTTT,CASSGRDRGMNTEAFF
TRBV12-3/TRBV12-4,TRBJ2-1,TRBD1,many,TGTGCCAGCAGTCAGGTGACAGGGCCAACATACAATGAGCAGTTCTTC,CASSQVTGPTYNEQFF
TRBV12-3/TRBV12-4,TRBJ2-5,NA,many,TGTGCCAGCAGTCCCCCCGGGGGAGGAGAGACCCAGTACTTC,CASSPPGGGETQYF
TRBV20-1,TRBJ2-3,NA,many,TGCAGTGCTCGTCTCCGGAGACCTAGCACAGATACGCAGTATTTT,CSARLRRPSTDTQYF
TRBV5-1,TRBJ1-1,TRBD1,many,TGCGCCAGCAGACGTCAGGGGGCAGGTACTGAAGCTTTCTTT,CASRRQGAGTEAFF
TRBV5-1,TRBJ2-3,NA,many,TGCGCCAGCAGCTTAGGGGGGAGTGCTCCAGATACGCAGTATTTT,CASSLGGSAPDTQYF
TRBV5-1,TRBJ2-5,NA,many,TGCGCCAGCAGCTTGAGGAACAGGCAAGAGACCCAGTACTTC,CASSLRNRQETQYF
TRBV10-3,TRBJ2-1,NA,few,TGTGCCATCATCGCGGGGAGCTCCTACAATGAGCAGTTCTTC,CAIIAGSSYNEQFF
TRBV5-1,TRBJ2-1,NA,few,TGCGCCAGCAGCCGTCGGTCGAGCTCCTACAATGAGCAGTTCTTC,CASSRRSSSYNEQFF
TRBV7-8,TRBJ2-7,TRBD1,many,TGTGCCAGCAGCCCTCAATTACAGGGGAGCCTATACGAGCAGTACTTC,CASSPQLQGSLYEQYF
TRBV12-5,TRBJ2-2,NA,few,TGTGCTAGTGGTTTGGGGCAGAGGAACACCGGGGAGCTGTTTTTT,CASGLGQRNTGELFF
TRBV5-1,TRBJ1-3,NA,many,TGCGCCAGCAGCCATGGACAGCCCGAAAGGGGTGGAAACACCATATATTTT,CASSHGQPERGGNTIYF
TRBV18,TRBJ2-7,NA,many,TGTGCCAGCTCACCACCGGGACTCCCCCGCTACGAGCAGTACTTC,CASSPPGLPRYEQYF
TRBV5-6,TRBJ2-2,TRBD1,few,TGTGCCAGCAGCTCATGGACAGGGAACACCGGGGAGCTGTTTTTT,CASSSWTGNTGELFF
TRBV20-1,TRBJ2-5,TRBD1,NA,TGCAGTGCTAGAACAGGGGGCATGGGGACCCAGTACTTC,CSARTGGMGTQYF
TRBV28,TRBJ2-7,NA,many,TGTGCCAGCAGTTTATTGGGTGCCGAGCAGTACTTC,CASSLLGAEQYF
TRBV20-1,TRBJ2-7,TRBD1,many,TGCAGTGCTAGAAATACCGGGACAGCCTACGAGCAGTACTTC,CSARNTGTAYEQYF
TRBV5-1,TRBJ1-6,NA,many,TGCGCCAGCAGCTTCACAGGAGACCCCTATAATTCACCCCTCCACTTT,CASSFTGDPYNSPLHF
TRBV12-3/TRBV12-4,TRBJ2-3,TRBD2,many,TGTGCCAGCAGCTCAAGGCTGGGGGGGAGAGCAGATACGCAGTATTTT,CASSSRLGGRADTQYF
TRBV25-1,TRBJ2-2,TRBD1,many,TGTGCCAGCAGGAGACAGGGGAACACCGGGGAGCTGTTTTTT,CASRRQGNTGELFF
TRBV5-1,TRBJ2-5,TRBD2,many,TGCGCCAGCAGCCCCGGGACTAGCTGGCTCCAAGAGACCCAGTACTTC,CASSPGTSWLQETQYF
TRBV7-9,TRBJ2-1,TRBD1,few,TGTGCCGGCAACACCGGAACAGGGGGCAATGAGCAGTTCTTC,CAGNTGTGGNEQFF
TRBV6-5,TRBJ1-1,NA,many,TGTGCCAGCAGGTATACGGGGAACACTGAAGCTTTCTTT,CASRYTGNTEAFF
TRBV12-3/TRBV12-4,TRBJ2-2,NA,few,TGTGCCAGCAGCTTTCGGCGGGACGACTCCGGGGAGCTGTTTTTT,CASSFRRDDSGELFF
TRBV4-3,TRBJ2-1,TRBD2,NA,TGCGCCAGCAGCCACCGGACTAGCGGGGAGTGGAGCTCCTACAATGAGCAGTTCTTC,CASSHRTSGEWSSYNEQFF
TRBV7-6,TRBJ1-1,NA,many,TGTGCCAGCAGCCCGCAAGGCGCAGTGATGAACACTGAAGCTTTCTTT,CASSPQGAVMNTEAFF
TRBV5-6,TRBJ2-2,NA,NA,TGTGCCAGCAGCTTGGGTAGGGATAGGGTCGCCGGGGAGCTGTTTTTT,CASSLGRDRVAGELFF
TRBV7-3,TRBJ2-2,NA,NA,TGTGCCAGCAGCTCCCTTAAGGGCGGACCGAACACCGGGGAGCTGTTTTTT,CASSSLKGGPNTGELFF
TRBV12-3/TRBV12-4,TRBJ1-1,TRBD1,many,TGTGCCAGCAGTATGACAGGGGGATCGGGCACTGAAGCTTTCTTT,CASSMTGGSGTEAFF
TRBV5-1,TRBJ2-1,TRBD2,many,TGCGCCAGCAGCTGGGGGTCCGGGGGGTACAATGAGCAGTTCTTC,CASSWGSGGYNEQFF
TRBV12-3/TRBV12-4,TRBJ2-2,TRBD1,many,TGTGCCAGCAGGGGGGACAGGTTGGGGGCGAACACCGGGGAGCTGTTTTTT,CASRGDRLGANTGELFF
TRBV7-3,TRBJ2-1,NA,many,TGTGCCAGCAGCCCCTCATCTAGGCTGGGGCAGTTCTTC,CASSPSSRLGQFF
TRBV15,TRBJ2-1,TRBD2,many,TGTGCCACCAGCAGAGCCAAGATAGCGGGACCCAACAATGAGCAGTTCTTC,CATSRAKIAGPNNEQFF
TRBV15,TRBJ2-5,NA,many,TGTGCCACCAGCAGAGAGATGGGACGGAGTCAAGAGACCCAGTACTTC,CATSREMGRSQETQYF
TRBV3-1,TRBJ1-2,NA,many,TGTGCCAGCAGCCAAGATATAACGGGCGGCTACACCTTC,CASSQDITGGYTF
TRBV12-3/TRBV12-4,TRBJ1-2,TRBD1,many,TGTGCCAGCAGTTTACAGGGGGGACTCTATGGCTACACCTTC,CASSLQGGLYGYTF
TRBV12-3/TRBV12-4,TRBJ2-5,NA,NA,TGTGCCAGCAGTTTATTCGGACAGAACCAAGAGACCCAGTACTTC,CASSLFGQNQETQYF
TRBV14,TRBJ2-7,NA,many,TGTGCCAGCAGCCACGGACGGCTATCAACGGGCTCCTACGAGCAGTACTTC,CASSHGRLSTGSYEQYF
TRBV11-2,TRBJ2-1,NA,many,TGTGCCAGCAGCCCGCGGGACTCCGGACCATGGCATTACAATGAGCAGTTCTTC,CASSPRDSGPWHYNEQFF
TRBV12-3/TRBV12-4,TRBJ2-1,NA,many,TGTGCCAGCGCAGAGCCGGGCCGGCCCGGTGAGCAGTTCTTC,CASAEPGRPGEQFF
TRBV7-3,TRBJ2-5,NA,many,TGTGCCAGCAGCAAACTTACAGTCAAAGAGACCCAGTACTTC,CASSKLTVKETQYF
TRBV5-1,TRBJ1-1,NA,many,TGCGCCAGCAGCTTGGACGGATATGAAGCTTTCTTT,CASSLDGYEAFF
TRBV6-1,TRBJ2-2,NA,many,TGTGCCAGCAGCATAGGACGGTTCGCGAACACCGGGGAGCTGTTTTTT,CASSIGRFANTGELFF
TRBV7-2,TRBJ1-3,NA,few,TGTGCCAGCAGCTCGCCGGGAGGGAGAGGAAACACCATATATTTT,CASSSPGGRGNTIYF
TRBV12-3/TRBV12-4,TRBJ2-7,TRBD1,many,TGTGCCAGCAGTTACCGGGACAGGGTGGGCGAGCAGTACTTC,CASSYRDRVGEQYF